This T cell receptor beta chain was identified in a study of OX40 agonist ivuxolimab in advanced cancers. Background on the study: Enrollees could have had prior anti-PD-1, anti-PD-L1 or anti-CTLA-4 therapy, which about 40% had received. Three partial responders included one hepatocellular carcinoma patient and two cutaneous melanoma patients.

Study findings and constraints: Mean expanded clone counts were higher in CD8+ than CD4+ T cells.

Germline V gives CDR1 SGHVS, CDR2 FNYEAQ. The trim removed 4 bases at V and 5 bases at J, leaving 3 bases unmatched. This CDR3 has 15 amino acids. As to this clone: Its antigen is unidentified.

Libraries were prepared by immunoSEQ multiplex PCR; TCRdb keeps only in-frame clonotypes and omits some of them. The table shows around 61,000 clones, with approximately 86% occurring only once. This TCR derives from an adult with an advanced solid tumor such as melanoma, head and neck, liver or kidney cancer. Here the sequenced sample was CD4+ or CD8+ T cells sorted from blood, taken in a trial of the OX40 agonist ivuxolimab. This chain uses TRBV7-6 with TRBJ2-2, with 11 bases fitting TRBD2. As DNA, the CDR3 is TGTGCCAGCAGCTCCTCTAGCGGGAGGACCGGGGAGCTGTTTTTT. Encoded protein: CASSSSSGRTGELFF.